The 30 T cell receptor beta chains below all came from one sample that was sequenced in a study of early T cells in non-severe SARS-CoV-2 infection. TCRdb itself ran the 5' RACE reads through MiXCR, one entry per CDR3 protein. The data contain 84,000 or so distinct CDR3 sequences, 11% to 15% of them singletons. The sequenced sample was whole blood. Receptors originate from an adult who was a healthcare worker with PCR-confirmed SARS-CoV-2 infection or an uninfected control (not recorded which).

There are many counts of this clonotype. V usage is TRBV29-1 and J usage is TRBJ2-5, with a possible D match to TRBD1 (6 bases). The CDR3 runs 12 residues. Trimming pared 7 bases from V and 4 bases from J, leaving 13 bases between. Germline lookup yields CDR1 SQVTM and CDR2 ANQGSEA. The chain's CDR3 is CSGNRDAETQYF. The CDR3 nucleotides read TGCAGCGGAAACAGGGACGCAGAGACCCAGTACTTC.

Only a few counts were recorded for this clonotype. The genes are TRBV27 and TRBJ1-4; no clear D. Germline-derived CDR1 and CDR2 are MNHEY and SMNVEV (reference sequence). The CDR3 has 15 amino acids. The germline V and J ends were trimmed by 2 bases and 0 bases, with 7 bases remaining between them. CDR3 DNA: TGTGCCAGCAGTTTACAGCCGACAACTAATGAAAAACTGTTTTTT. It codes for CASSLQPTTNEKLFF.

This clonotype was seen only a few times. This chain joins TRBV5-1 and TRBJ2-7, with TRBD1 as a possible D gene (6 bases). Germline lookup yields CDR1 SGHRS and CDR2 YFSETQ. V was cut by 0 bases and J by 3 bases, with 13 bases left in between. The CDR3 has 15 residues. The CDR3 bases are TGCGCCAGCAGCTTGGTCGGCAGGGGAAACTACGAGCAGTACTTC. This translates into CASSLVGRGNYEQYF.

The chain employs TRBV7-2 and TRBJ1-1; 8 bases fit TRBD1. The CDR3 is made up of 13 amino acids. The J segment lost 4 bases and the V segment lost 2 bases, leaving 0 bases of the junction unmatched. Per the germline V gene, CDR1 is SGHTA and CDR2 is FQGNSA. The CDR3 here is CASSLTGGTEAFF. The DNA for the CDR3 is TGTGCCAGCAGCTTAACAGGGGGCACTGAAGCTTTCTTT.

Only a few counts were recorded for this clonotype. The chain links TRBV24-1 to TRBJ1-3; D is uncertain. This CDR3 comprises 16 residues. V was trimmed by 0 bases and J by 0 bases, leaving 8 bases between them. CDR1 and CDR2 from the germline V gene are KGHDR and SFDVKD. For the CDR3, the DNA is TGTGCCACCAGTGATTTGTACTCCCTCTCTGGAAACACCATATATTTT. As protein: CATSDLYSLSGNTIYF.

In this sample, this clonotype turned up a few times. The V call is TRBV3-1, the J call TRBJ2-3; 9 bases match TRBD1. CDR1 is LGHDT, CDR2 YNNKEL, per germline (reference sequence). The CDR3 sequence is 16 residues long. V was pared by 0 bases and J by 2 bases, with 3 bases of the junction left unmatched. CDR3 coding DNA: TGTGCCAGCAGCCAAGATGGGACAGGGCTCACAGATACGCAGTATTTT. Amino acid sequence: CASSQDGTGLTDTQYF.

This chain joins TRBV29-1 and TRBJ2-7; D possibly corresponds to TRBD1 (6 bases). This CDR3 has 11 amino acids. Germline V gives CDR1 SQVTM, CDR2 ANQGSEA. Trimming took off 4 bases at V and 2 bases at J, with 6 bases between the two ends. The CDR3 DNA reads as TGCAGCGTTGCAGGGGCCTACGAGCAGTACTTC. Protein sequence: CSVAGAYEQYF.

The CDR3 nucleotides are TGTGCCACCAGTGACCCCCAGGGGCATGAAAAACTGTTTTTT. It yields the protein CATSDPQGHEKLFF. The chain has TRBV24-1 and TRBJ1-4, with D perhaps matching TRBD1 (6 bases). From germline, CDR1 is KGHDR and CDR2 SFDVKD. Trimming removed 4 bases from V and 6 bases from J, with 11 bases in between. This CDR3 is 14 amino acids long.

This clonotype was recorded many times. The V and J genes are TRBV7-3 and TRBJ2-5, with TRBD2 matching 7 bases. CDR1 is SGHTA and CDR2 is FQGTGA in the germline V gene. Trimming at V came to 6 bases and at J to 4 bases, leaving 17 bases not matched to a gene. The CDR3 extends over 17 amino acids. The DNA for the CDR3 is TGTGCCAGCAGTCCCGGTCGAGTCGGCGGGGGTAGAGAGACCCAGTACTTC. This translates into CASSPGRVGGGRETQYF.

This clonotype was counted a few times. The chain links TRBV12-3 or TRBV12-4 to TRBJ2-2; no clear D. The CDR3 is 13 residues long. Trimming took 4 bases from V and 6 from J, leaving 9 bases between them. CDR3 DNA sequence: TGTGCCAGCAGTTACAGCCGAGCCGGGGAGCTGTTTTTT. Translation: CASSYSRAGELFF.

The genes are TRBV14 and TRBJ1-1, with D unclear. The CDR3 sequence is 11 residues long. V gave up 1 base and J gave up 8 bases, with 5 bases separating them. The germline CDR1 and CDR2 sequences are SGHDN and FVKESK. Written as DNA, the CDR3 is TGTGCCAGCAGCCAAGCTCAGGAAGCTTTCTTT. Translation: CASSQAQEAFF.

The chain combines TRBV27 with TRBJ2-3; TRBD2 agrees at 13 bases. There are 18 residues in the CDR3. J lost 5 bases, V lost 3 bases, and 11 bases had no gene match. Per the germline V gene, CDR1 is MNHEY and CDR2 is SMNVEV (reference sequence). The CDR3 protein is CASSFLVTSGGARDTQYF. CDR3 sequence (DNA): TGTGCCAGCAGTTTCTTAGTTACTAGCGGGGGGGCCAGAGATACGCAGTATTTT.

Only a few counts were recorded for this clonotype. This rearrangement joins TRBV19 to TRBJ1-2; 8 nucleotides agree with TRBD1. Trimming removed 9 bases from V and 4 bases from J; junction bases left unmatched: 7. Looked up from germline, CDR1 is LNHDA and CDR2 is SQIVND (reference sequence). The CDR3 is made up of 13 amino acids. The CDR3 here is CASFGTGRYGYTF. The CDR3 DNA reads TGTGCCAGCTTTGGGACAGGACGCTATGGCTACACCTTC.

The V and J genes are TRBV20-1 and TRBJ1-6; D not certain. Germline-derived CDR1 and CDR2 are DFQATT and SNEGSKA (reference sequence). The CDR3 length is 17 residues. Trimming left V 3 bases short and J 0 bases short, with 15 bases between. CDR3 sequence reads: CSASLGSSRSYNSPLHF. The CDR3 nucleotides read TGCAGTGCTAGTTTGGGGTCATCTCGCTCCTATAATTCACCCCTCCACTTT.

The CDR3 sequence is CATSGHIRDVRDTQYF. As DNA, the CDR3 is TGTGCCACCAGTGGACATATCCGCGACGTACGAGATACGCAGTATTTT. This rearrangement joins TRBV24-1 to TRBJ2-3; D gene ambiguous. CDR1 KGHDR and CDR2 SFDVKD come from the germline V gene. The CDR3 extends over 16 amino acids. Trimming took off 5 bases at V and 5 bases at J, with 19 bases between the two ends.

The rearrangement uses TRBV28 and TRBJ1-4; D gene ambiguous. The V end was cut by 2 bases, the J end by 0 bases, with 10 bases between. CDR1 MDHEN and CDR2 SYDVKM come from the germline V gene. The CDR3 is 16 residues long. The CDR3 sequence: CASSLTDHATNEKLFF. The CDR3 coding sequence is TGTGCCAGCAGTTTAACAGATCATGCAACTAATGAAAAACTGTTTTTT.

DNA for the CDR3: TGTGCCAGCAGCGAGTGGGATTTCCAGGGAATCAATGAGCAGTTCTTC. This translates into CASSEWDFQGINEQFF. The V and J genes are TRBV11-2 and TRBJ2-1; a weak D match, TRBD1 (5 bases). The CDR3 sequence is 16 residues long. The germline CDR1 and CDR2 sequences are SGHAT and FQNNGV. The V gene lost 5 bases and the J gene lost 6 bases, with 20 bases spanning the gap.

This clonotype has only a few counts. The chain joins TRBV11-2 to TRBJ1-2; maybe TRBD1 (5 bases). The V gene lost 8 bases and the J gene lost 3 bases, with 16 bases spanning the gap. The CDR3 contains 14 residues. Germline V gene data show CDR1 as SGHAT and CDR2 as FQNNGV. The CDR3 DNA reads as TGTGCCAGCGAAGACAGACCGTGGCACTATGGCTACACCTTC. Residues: CASEDRPWHYGYTF.

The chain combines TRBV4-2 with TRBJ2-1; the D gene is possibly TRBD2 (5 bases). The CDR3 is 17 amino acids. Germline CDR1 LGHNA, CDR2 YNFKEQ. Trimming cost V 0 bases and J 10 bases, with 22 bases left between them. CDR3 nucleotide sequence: TGTGCCAGCAGCCAAGATTCCGCGAGGGTATTGGCTAGGGAGCAGTTCTTC. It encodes CASSQDSARVLAREQFF.

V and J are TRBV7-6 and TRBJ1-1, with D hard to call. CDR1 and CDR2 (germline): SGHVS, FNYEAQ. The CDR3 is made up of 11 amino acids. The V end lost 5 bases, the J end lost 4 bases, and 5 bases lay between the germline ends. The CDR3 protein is CASSPGTEAFF. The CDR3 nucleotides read TGTGCCAGCAGCCCCGGCACTGAAGCTTTCTTT.

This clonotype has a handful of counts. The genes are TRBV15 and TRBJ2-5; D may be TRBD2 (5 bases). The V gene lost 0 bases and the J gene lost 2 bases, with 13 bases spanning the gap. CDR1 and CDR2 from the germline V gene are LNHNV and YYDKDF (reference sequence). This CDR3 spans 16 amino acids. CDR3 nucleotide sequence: TGTGCCACCAGCAGAGATCTCGGACGGACTCAAGAGACCCAGTACTTC. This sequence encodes CATSRDLGRTQETQYF. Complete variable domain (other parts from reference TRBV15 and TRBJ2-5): DAMVIQNPRYQVTQFGKPVTLSCSQTLNHNVMYWYQQKSSQAPKLLFHYYDKDFNNEADTPDNFQSRRPNTSFCFLDIRSPGLGDTAMYLCATSRDLGRTQETQYFGPGTRLLVL.

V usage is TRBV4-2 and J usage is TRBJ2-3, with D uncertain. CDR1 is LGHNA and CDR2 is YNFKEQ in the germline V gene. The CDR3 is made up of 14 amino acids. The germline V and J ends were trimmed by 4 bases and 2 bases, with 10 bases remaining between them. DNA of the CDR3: TGTGCCAGCAGCCCCCGACACGACACAGATACGCAGTATTTT. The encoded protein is CASSPRHDTDTQYF.

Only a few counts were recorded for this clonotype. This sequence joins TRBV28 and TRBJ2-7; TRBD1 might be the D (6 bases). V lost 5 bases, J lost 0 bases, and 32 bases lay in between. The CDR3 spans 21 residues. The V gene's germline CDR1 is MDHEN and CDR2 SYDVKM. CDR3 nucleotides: TGTGCCAGCAGTCCTGAGGGGGACCCAACAGGATCACGACCAGGCTCCTACGAGCAGTACTTC. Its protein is CASSPEGDPTGSRPGSYEQYF.

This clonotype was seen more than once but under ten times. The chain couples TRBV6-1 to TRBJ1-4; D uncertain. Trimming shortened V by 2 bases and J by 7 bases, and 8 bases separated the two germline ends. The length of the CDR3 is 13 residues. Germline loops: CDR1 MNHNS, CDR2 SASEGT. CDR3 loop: CASSEPGSEKLFF. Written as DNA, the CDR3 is TGTGCCAGCAGTGAACCGGGGAGTGAAAAACTGTTTTTT.

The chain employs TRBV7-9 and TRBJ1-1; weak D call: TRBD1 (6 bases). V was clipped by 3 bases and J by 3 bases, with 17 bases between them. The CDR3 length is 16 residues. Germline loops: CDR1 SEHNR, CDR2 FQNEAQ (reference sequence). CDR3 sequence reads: CASSFIQGRGYTEAFF. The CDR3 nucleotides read TGTGCCAGCAGCTTTATACAGGGTCGGGGATACACTGAAGCTTTCTTT.

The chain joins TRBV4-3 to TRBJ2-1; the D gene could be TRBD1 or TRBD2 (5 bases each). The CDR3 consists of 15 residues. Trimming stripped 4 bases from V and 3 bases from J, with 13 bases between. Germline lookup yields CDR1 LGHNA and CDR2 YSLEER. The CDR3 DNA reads TGCGCCAGCAGCCTCGACGGGGCAGACTACAATGAGCAGTTCTTC. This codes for CASSLDGADYNEQFF.

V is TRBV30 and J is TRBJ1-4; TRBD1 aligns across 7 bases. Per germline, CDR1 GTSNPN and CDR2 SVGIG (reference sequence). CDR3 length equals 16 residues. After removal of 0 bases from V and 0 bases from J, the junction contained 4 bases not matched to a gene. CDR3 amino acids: CAWSVRTGATNEKLFF. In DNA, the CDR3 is TGTGCCTGGAGTGTACGAACAGGGGCAACTAATGAAAAACTGTTTTTT.

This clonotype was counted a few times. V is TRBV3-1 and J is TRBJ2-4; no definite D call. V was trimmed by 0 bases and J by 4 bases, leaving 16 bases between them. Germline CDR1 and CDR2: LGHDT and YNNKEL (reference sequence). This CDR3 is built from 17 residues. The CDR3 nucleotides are TGTGCCAGCAGCCAAGAGGACCAACGCGACGTTAAAAACATTCAGTACTTC. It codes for CASSQEDQRDVKNIQYF. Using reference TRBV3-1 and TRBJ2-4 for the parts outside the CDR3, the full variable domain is DTAVSQTPKYLVTQMGNDKSIKCEQNLGHDTMYWYKQDSKKFLKIMFSYNNKELIINETVPNRFSPKSPDKAHLNLHINSLELGDSAVYFCASSQEDQRDVKNIQYFGAGTRLSVL.

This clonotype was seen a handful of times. This CDR3 reads CASSLAGTDNYGYTF. The DNA for the CDR3 is TGCGCCAGCAGCTTGGCCGGGACGGATAACTATGGCTACACCTTC. The chain is built from TRBV5-1 and TRBJ1-2, with a weak D call TRBD1 (5 bases). Germline CDR1 is SGHRS and CDR2 is YFSETQ. The CDR3 spans 15 residues. The V end lost 0 bases, the J end lost 1 base, and 10 bases lay between the germline ends.

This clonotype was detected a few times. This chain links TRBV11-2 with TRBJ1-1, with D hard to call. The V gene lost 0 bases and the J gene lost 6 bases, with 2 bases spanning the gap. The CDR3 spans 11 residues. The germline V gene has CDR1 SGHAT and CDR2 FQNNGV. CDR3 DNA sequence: TGTGCCAGCAGCTTAGACGCTGAAGCTTTCTTT. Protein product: CASSLDAEAFF.